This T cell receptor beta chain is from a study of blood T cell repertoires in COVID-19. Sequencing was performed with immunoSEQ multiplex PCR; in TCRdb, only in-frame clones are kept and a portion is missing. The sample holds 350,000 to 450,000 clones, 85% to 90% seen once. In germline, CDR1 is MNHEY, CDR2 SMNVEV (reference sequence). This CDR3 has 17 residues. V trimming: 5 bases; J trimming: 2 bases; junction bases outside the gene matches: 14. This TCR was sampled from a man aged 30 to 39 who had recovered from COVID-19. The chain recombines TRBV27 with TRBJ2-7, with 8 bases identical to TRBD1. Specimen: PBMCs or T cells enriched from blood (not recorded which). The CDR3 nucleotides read TGTGCCAGCAGTCCACAGGGGGTAGCGGAAAGGCCCTACGAGCAGTACTTC. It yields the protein CASSPQGVAERPYEQYF.